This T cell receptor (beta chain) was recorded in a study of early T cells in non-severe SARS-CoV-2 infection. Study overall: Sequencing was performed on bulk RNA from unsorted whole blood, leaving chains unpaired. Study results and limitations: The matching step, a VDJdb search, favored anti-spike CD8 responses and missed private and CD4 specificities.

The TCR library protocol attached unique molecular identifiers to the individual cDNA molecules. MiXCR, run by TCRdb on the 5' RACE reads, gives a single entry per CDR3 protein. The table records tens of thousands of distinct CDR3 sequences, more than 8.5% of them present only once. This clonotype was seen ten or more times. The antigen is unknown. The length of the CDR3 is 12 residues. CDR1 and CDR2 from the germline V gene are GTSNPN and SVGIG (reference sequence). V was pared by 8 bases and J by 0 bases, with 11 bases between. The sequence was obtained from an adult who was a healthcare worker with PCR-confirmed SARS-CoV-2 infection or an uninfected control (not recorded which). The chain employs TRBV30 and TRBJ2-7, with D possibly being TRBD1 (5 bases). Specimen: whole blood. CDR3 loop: CARGSSSYEQYF. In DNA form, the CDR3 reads TGTGCCAGGGGTTCAAGCTCCTACGAGCAGTACTTC.